A single sample is the source of the 15 T cell receptor beta chains below, sequenced in a study of T cells in Graves' hyperthyroidism and ophthalmopathy. RNA transcripts were the template for amplifying TCR beta CDR3 regions. A set of HTBI primers served as the primers for a first-round RT-PCR of the TCR CDR3. MiXCR was run by TCRdb on the multiplex PCR reads, yielding one entry per CDR3 protein. The profile covers some 500,000 distinct CDR3 sequences, with about 24% appearing a single time and about 11% taken by the ten largest. The specimen was blood. The origin of the receptors is a woman in her 30s with Graves' ophthalmopathy.

This clonotype occurred many times. V usage is TRBV12-3 or TRBV12-4 and J usage is TRBJ2-5, with 9 bases identical to TRBD1. The ends lost 0 bases at V and 3 bases at J; junction bases unmatched: 8. The CDR3 covers 17 residues. The CDR3 spells CASSLAPTWDREETQYF. DNA of the CDR3: TGTGCCAGCAGTTTAGCCCCGACCTGGGACAGGGAAGAGACCCAGTACTTC.

The chain is built from TRBV20-1 and TRBJ1-5; tentatively, D is TRBD1 (5 bases). The V and J ends lost 8 bases and 3 bases respectively, with 17 bases between them. This CDR3 comprises 14 residues. Germline V gives CDR1 DFQATT, CDR2 SNEGSKA (reference sequence). The CDR3 loop reads CSPGARVDNQPQHF. The CDR3 DNA is TGCAGTCCCGGGGCCAGGGTAGACAATCAGCCCCAGCATTTT.

At least ten counts were recorded for this clonotype. This rearrangement joins TRBV6-5 to TRBJ2-7; a possible D gene is TRBD1 (5 bases). The CDR3 has 14 residues. Germline CDR1 and CDR2: MNHEY and SVGAGI. V lost 4 bases and J 4 bases, leaving 14 bases between the germline ends. CDR3 DNA: TGTGCCAGCAGTTTGGGGCCAAGAGAATACGAGCAGTACTTC. Translating gives CASSLGPREYEQYF.

This clonotype was recorded a few times. This CDR3 is CASSAGGIRDIQYF. The CDR3 DNA reads as TGTGCCAGTAGTGCAGGGGGGATTCGGGACATTCAGTACTTC. The rearrangement joins TRBV19 to TRBJ2-4, with D perhaps matching TRBD1 (7 bases). In germline, CDR1 is LNHDA, CDR2 SQIVND (reference sequence). With 5 bases removed from V and 8 bases from J, the gap between germline ends came to 16 bases. The CDR3 length is 14 residues.

This clonotype has more than one count but fewer than ten. A clone one base away is much larger, so this may be a read error. The rearrangement uses TRBV27 and TRBJ2-2; possibly TRBD2 for D (6 bases). This CDR3 comprises 17 residues. CDR1 and CDR2 (germline): MNHEY, SMNVEV (reference sequence). CDR3 nucleotide sequence: TGTGCCAGCAGTTTATCGCCGGGGAGGACGAACACCGGGGAGCTGTGTTTT. Protein: CASSLSPGRTNTGELCF.

In this sample, this clonotype turned up many times. The chain links TRBV6-5 to TRBJ1-2, with unresolved D. This CDR3 comprises 14 residues. Trimming removed 2 bases from V and 8 bases from J, with 15 bases in between. The germline gives CDR1 MNHEY, CDR2 SVGAGI. This CDR3 is CASSYRPDVRGYTF. The CDR3 nucleotides are TGTGCCAGCAGTTACCGTCCAGACGTAAGGGGCTACACCTTC.

This clonotype was counted only a few times. This sequence joins TRBV6-1 and TRBJ2-7; TRBD1 might be the D (5 bases). With 7 bases removed from V and 2 bases from J, the gap between germline ends came to 9 bases. Germline V gene sequence: CDR1 MNHNS, CDR2 SASEGT. The CDR3 covers 12 residues. The CDR3 region is CASTAGPYEQYF. In DNA form, the CDR3 reads TGTGCCAGCACAGCAGGGCCCTACGAGCAGTACTTC.

This sequence joins TRBV7-9 and TRBJ2-7, with D perhaps given as TRBD1 or TRBD2 (5 bases each). V lost 5 bases and J lost 0, with 11 bases in between. CDR1 SEHNR and CDR2 FQNEAQ come from the germline V gene (reference sequence). The CDR3 extends over 14 amino acids. This CDR3 is CASSHPGTSYEQYF. In DNA, the CDR3 is TGTGCCAGCAGCCACCCGGGGACCTCCTACGAGCAGTACTTC.

This clonotype came up a few times. This chain links TRBV20-1 with TRBJ2-7, with 10 nucleotides matching TRBD1. The CDR3 consists of 16 residues. Germline V lookup: CDR1 DFQATT, CDR2 SNEGSKA (reference sequence). With V trimmed by 2 bases and J by 3 bases, 10 bases remained unmatched. CDR3 amino acids: CSARHPGQGVLYEQYF. As DNA, the CDR3 is TGCAGTGCTAGACACCCCGGACAGGGGGTCCTCTACGAGCAGTACTTC.

The chain combines TRBV4-1 with TRBJ2-7; 9 nucleotides match TRBD1. The V gene's germline CDR1 is MGHRA and CDR2 YSYEKL. V lost 3 bases and J lost 9; bases outside the gene matches: 9. The CDR3 has 14 residues. The CDR3 loop is CASSHGTGSVWQYF. Written as DNA, the CDR3 is TGCGCCAGCAGCCATGGGACAGGGAGTGTGTGGCAGTACTTC.

This chain connects TRBV6-1 to TRBJ2-7, with TRBD2 matching 8 bases. Germline assignment: CDR1 MNHNS and CDR2 SASEGT. V was pared by 9 bases and J by 5 bases, with 12 bases of the junction left unmatched. CDR3 length: 14 residues. CDR3 DNA: TGTGCCAGTGGGACCGGGACTAGTCCCCACGAGCAGTACTTC. Its protein is CASGTGTSPHEQYF.

This clonotype was counted ten times or more. This chain links TRBV12-3 or TRBV12-4 with TRBJ1-1; TRBD1 is a possible D gene (5 bases). The CDR3 is 13 amino acids. V lost 5 bases, J lost 3 bases, and 10 bases lay in between. The CDR3 nucleotides read TGTGCCAGCAGTCTAGGGGCGCACACTGAAGCTTTCTTT. This translates into CASSLGAHTEAFF.

There are many counts of this clonotype. The chain combines TRBV29-1 with TRBJ1-2; 8 nucleotides line up with TRBD1. Trimming cost V 6 bases and J 6 bases; bases outside gene matches: 30. The CDR3 covers 20 residues. The germline CDR1 and CDR2 sequences are SQVTM and ANQGSEA. The CDR3 loop reads CSVLKMSGGEIQTPIHGYTF. The CDR3 DNA is TGCAGCGTCTTGAAGATGTCAGGGGGCGAGATCCAGACACCTATTCATGGCTACACCTTC.

The chain's CDR3 is CASSAQGARSEQYF. CDR3 nucleotide sequence: TGTGCCAGCAGCGCACAGGGGGCTCGGAGCGAGCAGTACTTC. The chain has TRBV7-3 and TRBJ2-7, with 9 bases identical to TRBD1. With 5 bases clipped from V and 6 bases from J, the junction kept 8 bases outside the gene matches. CDR3 length: 14 residues. CDR1 is SGHTA and CDR2 is FQGTGA in the germline V gene.

This clonotype was counted at least ten times. V is TRBV5-1 and J is TRBJ2-2, with 8 bases fitting TRBD2. Germline loops: CDR1 SGHRS, CDR2 YFSETQ. The CDR3 runs 13 residues. Germline trimming cut 3 bases from V and 5 bases from J; bases unmatched to any gene: 0. The CDR3 loop is CASSSGGTGELFF. In nucleotides, the CDR3 is TGCGCCAGCAGCTCGGGGGGGACCGGGGAGCTGTTTTTT. The full variable domain, in which reference TRBV5-1 and TRBJ2-2 provide the parts outside the CDR3, is KAGVTQTPRYLIKTRGQQVTLSCSPISGHRSVSWYQQTPGQGLQFLFEYFSETQRNKGNFPGRFSGRQFSNSRSEMNVSTLELGDSALYLCASSSGGTGELFFGEGSRLTVL.